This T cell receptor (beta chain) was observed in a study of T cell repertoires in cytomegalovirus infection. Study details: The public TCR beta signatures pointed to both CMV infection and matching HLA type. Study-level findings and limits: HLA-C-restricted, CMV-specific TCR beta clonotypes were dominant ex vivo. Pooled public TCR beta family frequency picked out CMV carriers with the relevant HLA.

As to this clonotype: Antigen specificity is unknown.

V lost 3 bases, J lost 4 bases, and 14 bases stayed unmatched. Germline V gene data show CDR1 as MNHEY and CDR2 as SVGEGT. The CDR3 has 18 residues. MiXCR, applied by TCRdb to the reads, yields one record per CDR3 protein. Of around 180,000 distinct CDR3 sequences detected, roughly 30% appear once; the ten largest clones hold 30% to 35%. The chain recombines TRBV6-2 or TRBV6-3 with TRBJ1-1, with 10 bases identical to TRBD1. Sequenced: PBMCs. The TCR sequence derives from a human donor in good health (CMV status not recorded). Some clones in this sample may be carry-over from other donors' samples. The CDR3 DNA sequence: TGTGCCAGCAGTTATCCCACTGGGACAGGGGCGCAAGGCACTGAAGCTTTCTTT. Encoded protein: CASSYPTGTGAQGTEAFF.